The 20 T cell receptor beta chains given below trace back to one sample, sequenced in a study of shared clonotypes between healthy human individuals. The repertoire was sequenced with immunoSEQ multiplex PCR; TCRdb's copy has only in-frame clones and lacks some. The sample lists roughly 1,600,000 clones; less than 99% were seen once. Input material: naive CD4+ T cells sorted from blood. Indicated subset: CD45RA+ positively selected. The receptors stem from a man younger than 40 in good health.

The DNA for the CDR3 is TGTGCCATCAGTGAGTCCGGGACCCTCGGATACGAGCAGTACTTC. Residues: CAISESGTLGYEQYF. The rearrangement joins TRBV10-3 to TRBJ2-7; D could derive from TRBD1 or TRBD2 (5 bases each). This CDR3 contains 15 residues. Germline CDR1 reads ENHRY; CDR2 reads SYGVKD. Trimming left V 0 bases short and J 4 bases short, with 13 bases between.

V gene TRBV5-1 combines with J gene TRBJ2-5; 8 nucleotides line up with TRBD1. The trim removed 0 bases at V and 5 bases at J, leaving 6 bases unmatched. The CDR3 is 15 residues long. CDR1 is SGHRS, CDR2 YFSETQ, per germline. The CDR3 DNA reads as TGCGCCAGCAGCTTGGCGGACAGGGCTGGGGAGACCCAGTACTTC. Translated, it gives CASSLADRAGETQYF.

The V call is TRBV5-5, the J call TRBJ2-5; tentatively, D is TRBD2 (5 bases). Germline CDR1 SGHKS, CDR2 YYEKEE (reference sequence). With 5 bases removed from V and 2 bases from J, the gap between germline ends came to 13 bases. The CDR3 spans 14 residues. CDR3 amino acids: CASRDALAQETQYF. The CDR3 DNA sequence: TGTGCCAGCAGGGACGCGTTAGCGCAAGAGACCCAGTACTTC.

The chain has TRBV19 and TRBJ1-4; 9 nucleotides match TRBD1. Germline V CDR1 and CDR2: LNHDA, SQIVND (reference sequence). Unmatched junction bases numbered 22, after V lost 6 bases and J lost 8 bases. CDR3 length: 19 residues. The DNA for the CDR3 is TGTGCCAGTAGGCCCATTCCGGGACAGGGAGGATTTCGTGAGGAAAAACTGTTTTTT. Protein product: CASRPIPGQGGFREEKLFF.

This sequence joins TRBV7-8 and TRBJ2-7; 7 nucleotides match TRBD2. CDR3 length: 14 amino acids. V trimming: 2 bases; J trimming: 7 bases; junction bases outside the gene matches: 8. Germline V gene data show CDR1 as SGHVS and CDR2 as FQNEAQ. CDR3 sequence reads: CASSLLTGGGEQYF. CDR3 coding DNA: TGTGCCAGCAGCTTATTAACGGGAGGTGGTGAGCAGTACTTC.

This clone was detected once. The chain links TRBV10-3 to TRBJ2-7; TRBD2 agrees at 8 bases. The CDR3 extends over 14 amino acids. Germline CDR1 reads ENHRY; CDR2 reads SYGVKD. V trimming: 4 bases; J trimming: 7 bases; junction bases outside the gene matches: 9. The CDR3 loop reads CAISGLAGLKEQYF. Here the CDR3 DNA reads TGTGCCATCAGTGGGTTAGCGGGGCTTAAAGAGCAGTACTTC.

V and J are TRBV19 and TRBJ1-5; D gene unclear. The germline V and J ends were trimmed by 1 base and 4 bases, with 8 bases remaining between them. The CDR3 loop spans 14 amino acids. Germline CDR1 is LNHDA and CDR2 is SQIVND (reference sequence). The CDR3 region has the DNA TGTGCCAGTAGTATAGCGGCAGCTAATCAGCCCCAGCATTTT. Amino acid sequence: CASSIAAANQPQHF.

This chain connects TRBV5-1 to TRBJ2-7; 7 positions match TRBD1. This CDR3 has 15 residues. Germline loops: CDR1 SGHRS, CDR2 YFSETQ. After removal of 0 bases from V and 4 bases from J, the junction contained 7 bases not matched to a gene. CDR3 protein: CASSLATGQIYEQYF. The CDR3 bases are TGCGCCAGCAGCTTGGCCACGGGACAGATTTACGAGCAGTACTTC.

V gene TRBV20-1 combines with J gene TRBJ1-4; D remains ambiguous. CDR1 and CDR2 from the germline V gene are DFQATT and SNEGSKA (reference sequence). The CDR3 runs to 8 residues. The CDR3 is CGCEKLFF. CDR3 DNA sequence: TGCGGATGCGAAAAACTGTTTTTT.

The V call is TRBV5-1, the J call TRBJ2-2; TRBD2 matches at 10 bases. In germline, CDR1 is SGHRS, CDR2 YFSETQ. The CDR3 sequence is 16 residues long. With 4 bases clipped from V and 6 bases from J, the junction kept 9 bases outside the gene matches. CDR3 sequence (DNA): TGCGCCAGCAGCATAGCTAGCGGGAGTGTGGCCGGGGAGCTGTTTTTT. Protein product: CASSIASGSVAGELFF.

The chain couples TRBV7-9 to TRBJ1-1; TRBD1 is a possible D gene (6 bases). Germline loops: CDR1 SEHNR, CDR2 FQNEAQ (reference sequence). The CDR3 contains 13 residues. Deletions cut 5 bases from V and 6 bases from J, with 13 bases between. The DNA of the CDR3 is TGTGCCAGCAGCCGCCTGGGGGGCGCTGAAGCTTTCTTT. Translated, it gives CASSRLGGAEAFF.

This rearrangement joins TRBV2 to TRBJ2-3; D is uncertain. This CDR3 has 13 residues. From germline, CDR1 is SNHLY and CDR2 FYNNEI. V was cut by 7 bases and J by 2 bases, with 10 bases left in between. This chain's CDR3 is CASNSRLTDTQYF. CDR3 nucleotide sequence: TGTGCCAGCAACTCGCGTCTCACAGATACGCAGTATTTT.

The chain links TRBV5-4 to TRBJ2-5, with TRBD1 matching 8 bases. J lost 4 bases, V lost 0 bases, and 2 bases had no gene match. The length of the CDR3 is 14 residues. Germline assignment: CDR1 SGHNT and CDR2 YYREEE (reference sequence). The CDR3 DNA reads TGTGCCAGCAGCTTGGGGACAGGGCGAGAGACCCAGTACTTC. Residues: CASSLGTGRETQYF.

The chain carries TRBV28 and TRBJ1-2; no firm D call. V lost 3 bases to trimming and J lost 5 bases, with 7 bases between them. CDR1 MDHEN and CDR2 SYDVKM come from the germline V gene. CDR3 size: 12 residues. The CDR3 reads CASSFQLYGYTF. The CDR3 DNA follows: TGTGCCAGCAGTTTTCAGCTATATGGCTACACCTTC.

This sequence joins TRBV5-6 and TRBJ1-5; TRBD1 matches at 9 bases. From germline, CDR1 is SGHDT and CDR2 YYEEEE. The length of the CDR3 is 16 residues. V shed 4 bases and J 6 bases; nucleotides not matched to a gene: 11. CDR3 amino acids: CASSVRDRAVGQPQHF. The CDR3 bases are TGTGCCAGCAGCGTACGGGACAGGGCTGTCGGTCAGCCCCAGCATTTT.

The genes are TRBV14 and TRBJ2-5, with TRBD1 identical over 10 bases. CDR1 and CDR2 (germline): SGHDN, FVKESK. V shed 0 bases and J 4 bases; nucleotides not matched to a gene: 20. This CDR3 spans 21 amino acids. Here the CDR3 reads CASSQDKGGTGDMDSTETQYF. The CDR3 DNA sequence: TGTGCCAGCAGCCAAGATAAAGGTGGGACAGGGGACATGGACTCGACAGAGACCCAGTACTTC.

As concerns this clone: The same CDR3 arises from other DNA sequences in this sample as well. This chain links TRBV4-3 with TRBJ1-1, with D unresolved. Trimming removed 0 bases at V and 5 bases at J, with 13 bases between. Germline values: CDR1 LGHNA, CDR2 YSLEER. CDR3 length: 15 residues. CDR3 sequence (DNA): TGCGCCAGCAGCCAAGACGGTACCGGAGGTACTGAAGCTTTCTTT. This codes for CASSQDGTGGTEAFF.

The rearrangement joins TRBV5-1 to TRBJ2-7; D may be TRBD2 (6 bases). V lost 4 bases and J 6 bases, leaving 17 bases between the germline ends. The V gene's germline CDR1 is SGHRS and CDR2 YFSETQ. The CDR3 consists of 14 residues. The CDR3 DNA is TGCGCCAGCAGCCAAGGACTATTGACTCGCGAGCAGTACTTC. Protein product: CASSQGLLTREQYF. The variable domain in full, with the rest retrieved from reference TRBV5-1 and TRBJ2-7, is KAGVTQTPRYLIKTRGQQVTLSCSPISGHRSVSWYQQTPGQGLQFLFEYFSETQRNKGNFPGRFSGRQFSNSRSEMNVSTLELGDSALYLCASSQGLLTREQYFGPGTRLTVT.

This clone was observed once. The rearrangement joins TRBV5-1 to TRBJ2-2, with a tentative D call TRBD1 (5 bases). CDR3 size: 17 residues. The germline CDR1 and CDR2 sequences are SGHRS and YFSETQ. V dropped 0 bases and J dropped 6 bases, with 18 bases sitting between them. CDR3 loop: CASSLAGQGIGAGELFF. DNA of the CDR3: TGCGCCAGCAGCTTGGCCGGTCAGGGTATTGGGGCCGGGGAGCTGTTTTTT.

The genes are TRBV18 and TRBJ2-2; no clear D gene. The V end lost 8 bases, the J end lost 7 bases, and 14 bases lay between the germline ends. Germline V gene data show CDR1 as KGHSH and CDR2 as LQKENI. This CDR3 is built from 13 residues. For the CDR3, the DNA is TGTGCCAGCCCGCCGGTCGGTGGCGGGGAGCTGTTTTTT. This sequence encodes CASPPVGGGELFF.